The entry that follows covers one T cell receptor beta chain sequence. The antigen this receptor binds is unknown. Base qualities are missing; no much larger clone stands one base away. Genomic DNA served as template for TCR beta VDJ combination and CDR3 sequence profiling. An Illumina HiSeq 2000 was used for TCR repertoire sequencing. On the study's bioinformatics: Repertoire assessment relied on Simpson's diversity index, CDR3 size and DJ length profiles, and TRBV/TRBJ rearrangement plots. The immunodominant clone was defined as the most abundant DNA sequence in deep sequencing data. CDR3 amino acid sequences were checked for sharing between subjects and were compared against published repertoires and the VDJdb database. Clones were called with MiXCR by TCRdb after fastp trimmed the public reads at Q25, and only in-frame beta chains were retained. Rows with one shared CDR3 protein collapse into an entry with the most common genes and DNA. In this record, the V and J calls reflect TCRdb's handling and not the investigators' own analysis. The sample profile shows under 350,000 distinct CDR3 sequences; under 65% of them were found once. Of the sample, roughly 1.3% is held by the ten largest clones.

This specimen comes from a study of CD8+CD57+ T cells in acquired aplastic anemia (dated by TCRdb to the late 2010s). For the wider study: Extracted DNA from sorted CD4+ and CD8+ cells averaged approximately 3 ug, ranging from about 0.18 to 27.4 ug. A CD8+CD57+ expansion meant a frequency higher than the mean frequency seen in healthy subjects.

Expansion of CD8+CD57+ cells had been shown by flow cytometry in the patients chosen for sequencing. All patients had severe acquired aplastic anemia diagnosed by International Study of Aplastic Anemia and Agranulocytosis and Camitta criteria. Patients had received no therapy at the time of blood sampling. TCR repertoires of sorted CD4+ and CD8+ blood T cells from severe aplastic anemia patients and healthy subjects were deep-sequenced in the study. Patients were enrolled in the USA under clinicaltrials.gov protocols 00001620, 01623167, 00001397, 00071045, 00081523 and 00961064. Ficoll-Paque density gradient centrifugation was used to isolate peripheral blood mononuclear cells. Before DNA was extracted, CD4+ and CD8+ T cells were sorted using either FACS or magnetic beads. The study at large found these results: Twenty-nine CD8+ CDR3 sequences were found in both patients and controls but appeared to be highly expressed in patients and within the immunodominant clones of the patients. Patients and healthy controls showed no significant difference in CD8+ Simpson's diversity (P=0.060).

Via the germline V gene, CDR1 is SGHRS and CDR2 YFSETQ. The CDR3 covers 16 residues, taking in both the cysteine and the phenylalanine. This entry keeps only the CDR3 DNA: 48 bases, framed from base 1. Trimmed from V: 3 bases; trimmed from J: 5 bases; junction bases lacking a gene match: 3. The V and J genes are TRBV5-1 and TRBJ2-2, and TRBD2 matches 14 of the central bases. Input material: sorted CD4+, CD8+, or CD8+CD57+ T cells (not recorded which) from PBMCs. The sequence was obtained from a human donor with aplastic anemia. The nucleotide sequence is TGCGCCAGCAGCTCGACTAGCGGGGGGGGAACCGGGGAGCTGTTTTTT. Its translation is CASSSTSGGGTGELFF.